Presented here are 27 T cell receptor beta chains from one specimen sequenced in a study of CD8+CD57+ T cells in acquired aplastic anemia. Template material for TCR beta VDJ and CDR3 profiling consisted of genomic DNA. MiXCR, run by TCRdb on the reads, gives a single entry per CDR3 protein. The repertoire holds hundreds of thousands of distinct CDR3 sequences, with about half as singletons. Previously, flow cytometry had revealed CD8+CD57+ cell expansion in the patients chosen for sequencing. The sequenced sample was sorted CD4+, CD8+, or CD8+CD57+ T cells (not recorded which) from PBMCs. These receptors came from a human donor with aplastic anemia.

This clonotype was counted only a few times. This sequence may be a read error, since a much larger clone differs from it by one base. This chain uses TRBV19 with TRBJ1-3, with D hard to call. V dropped 5 bases and J dropped 0 bases, with 11 bases sitting between them. CDR3 length: 15 amino acids. The V gene's germline CDR1 is LNHDA and CDR2 SQIVND (reference sequence). The CDR3 sequence: CASSASQISGNTIYF. The CDR3 DNA reads as TGTGCCAGTAGTGCCAGTCAGATCTCTGGAAACACCATATATTTT.

V is TRBV5-1 and J is TRBJ2-5; D may be TRBD2 (5 bases). Trimming removed 0 bases from V and 5 bases from J, with 14 bases in between. Germline CDR1 and CDR2: SGHRS and YFSETQ. This CDR3 region has 15 residues. The CDR3 nucleotides read TGCGCCAGCAGCTTGGGGAATCGGGGAATTGAGACCCAGTACTTC. Translation: CASSLGNRGIETQYF.

This clonotype was recorded many times. The rearrangement uses TRBV11-2 and TRBJ2-7; either TRBD1 or TRBD2 may supply D (5 bases each). The CDR3 is made up of 16 amino acids. V dropped 5 bases and J dropped 0 bases, with 17 bases sitting between them. The V gene's germline CDR1 is SGHAT and CDR2 FQNNGV. The CDR3 protein is CASSPQGTGSSYEQYF. CDR3 in DNA: TGTGCCAGCAGCCCCCAGGGAACGGGGAGCTCCTACGAGCAGTACTTC.

Remarks on this clonotype: One end of the junction varies from germline; a read error may be responsible. The V gene is TRBV10-2, the J gene TRBJ2-7; possible D gene TRBD2, 5 bases. The CDR3 is 14 residues long. Germline assignment: CDR1 WSHSY and CDR2 SAAADI. The CDR3 protein is CAGSYGVGTYEQYF. The CDR3 DNA follows: TGTGCCGGCAGTTACGGGGTAGGCACCTACGAGCAGTACTTC.

This clonotype was counted at least ten times. The chain has TRBV2 and TRBJ2-5; no reliable D call. CDR3 size: 13 residues. Germline-derived CDR1 and CDR2 are SNHLY and FYNNEI. Between the trimmed V and J ends, which lost 1 base and 13 bases, there was a span of 16 bases. CDR3: CASSEEVSPLGYF. The DNA of the CDR3 is TGTGCCAGCAGTGAAGAGGTTAGCCCTCTGGGGTACTTC.

In this sample, this clonotype turned up once. The chain combines TRBV25-1 with TRBJ1-4, with a weak D call TRBD1 (5 bases). CDR3 length: 14 amino acids. Trimming removed 8 bases from V and 3 bases from J, with 13 bases in between. Germline V gene sequence: CDR1 MGHDK, CDR2 SYGVNS. CDR3 sequence (DNA): TGTGCCAGCTCGCCCGACAGCCCTAATGAAAAACTGTTTTTT. The encoded protein is CASSPDSPNEKLFF.

This clonotype was detected ten times or more. The V call is TRBV19, the J call TRBJ2-7; 8 bases align to TRBD2. Germline CDR1 and CDR2: LNHDA and SQIVND (reference sequence). The CDR3 consists of 13 residues. The V segment lost 2 bases and the J segment 7 bases; nucleotides outside the gene matches: 4. The CDR3 loop is CASSIRGGEEQYF. CDR3 sequence (DNA): TGTGCCAGTAGTATACGGGGGGGGGAAGAGCAGTACTTC.

A word on this clonotype: With a much larger clone just one base away, this may be a read error. The V call is TRBV6-5, the J call TRBJ2-1; D is unclear. Germline CDR1 reads MNHEY; CDR2 reads SVGAGI. The CDR3 has 12 amino acids. CDR3 sequence (DNA): TGTGCCTGCAGCACCTCGCGTAGTGAGCAGTTCTTC. This codes for CACSTSRSEQFF.

The table lists this clonotype with many counts. The V and J genes are TRBV6-1 and TRBJ1-1; weak D call: TRBD1 (5 bases). Germline assignment: CDR1 MNHNS and CDR2 SASEGT. This CDR3 spans 15 amino acids. V shed 3 bases and J shed 3 bases, with 14 bases lying between them. The CDR3 coding sequence is TGTGCCAGCAGTGACTCCCGGGACGGATACACTGAAGCTTTCTTT. Its translation is CASSDSRDGYTEAFF.

The CDR3, as DNA: TGTGCCAGCAGCTCCCGCATCTCTGGGGCGGAAGAGACCCAGTACTTC. Protein product: CASSSRISGAEETQYF. The gene calls are TRBV9 and TRBJ2-5, with D perhaps matching TRBD1 (5 bases). The CDR3 length is 16 residues. V was pared by 4 bases and J by 3 bases, with 19 bases between. CDR1 SGDLS and CDR2 YYNGEE come from the germline V gene.

The chain couples TRBV12-3 or TRBV12-4 to TRBJ1-5; D not resolved. V was clipped by 7 bases and J by 4 bases, with 17 bases between them. There are 15 residues in the CDR3. The CDR3 loop is CASILAIGPNQPQHF. The CDR3 DNA follows: TGTGCCAGCATCCTAGCGATAGGACCTAATCAGCCCCAGCATTTT.

This clonotype was seen ten or more times. The chain uses TRBV24-1 and TRBJ2-3, with TRBD2 as a possible D gene (7 bases). CDR3 length equals 15 residues. The V end was cut by 6 bases, the J end by 1 base, with 13 bases between. In germline, CDR1 is KGHDR, CDR2 SFDVKD. CDR3 region: CATSRGGAGTDTQYF. CDR3 nucleotide sequence: TGTGCCACCAGTCGCGGGGGCGCGGGCACAGATACGCAGTATTTT.

The chain uses TRBV7-6 and TRBJ1-1, with 9 bases identical to TRBD1. The CDR3 sequence is 16 residues long. Germline V gene sequence: CDR1 SGHVS, CDR2 FNYEAQ. Losses at the gene ends were 5 bases for V and 4 bases for J; bases not matched to a gene: 11. The CDR3 sequence is CASSAERQGEGTEAFF. CDR3 sequence (DNA): TGTGCCAGCAGCGCGGAAAGACAGGGGGAGGGCACTGAAGCTTTCTTT. The whole variable domain, filled in from reference TRBV7-6 and TRBJ1-1, reads GAGVSQSPRYKVTKRGQDVALRCDPISGHVSLYWYRQALGQGPEFLTYFNYEAQQDKSGLPNDRFSAERPEGSISTLTIQRTEQRDSAMYRCASSAERQGEGTEAFFGQGTRLTVV.

The chain uses TRBV20-1 and TRBJ2-1; 9 positions match TRBD1. Germline CDR1 reads DFQATT; CDR2 reads SNEGSKA (reference sequence). After removal of 4 bases from V and 6 bases from J, the junction contained 7 bases not matched to a gene. The CDR3 has 14 residues. The chain's CDR3 is CSAIRTGVPNEQFF. The CDR3 region has the DNA TGCAGTGCTATCCGGACAGGGGTACCCAATGAGCAGTTCTTC.

This clonotype was detected many times. The chain carries TRBV5-1 and TRBJ1-4; D gene ambiguous. Germline V gene lookup returns CDR1 SGHRS and CDR2 YFSETQ. V dropped 0 bases and J dropped 4 bases, with 10 bases sitting between them. This CDR3 contains 15 residues. The CDR3 spells CASSLGPTNNEKLFF. The CDR3 nucleotides are TGCGCCAGCAGCTTGGGACCAACTAATAATGAAAAACTGTTTTTT.

The chain links TRBV5-4 to TRBJ1-1; 7 nucleotides match TRBD1. V lost 5 bases to trimming and J lost 4 bases; unmatched junction nucleotides: 5. CDR1 is SGHNT, CDR2 YYREEE, per germline (reference sequence). The CDR3 contains 13 residues. CDR3 nucleotide sequence: TGTGCCAGCAGTAAGACAGGGACCACTGAAGCTTTCTTT. Translation gives CASSKTGTTEAFF.

The J gene is TRBJ1-5, the V gene TRBV19; TRBD1 might be the D (5 bases). Germline V gene data show CDR1 as LNHDA and CDR2 as SQIVND (reference sequence). This CDR3 has 12 amino acids. Trimming took 9 bases from V and 9 from J, leaving 15 bases between them. DNA for the CDR3: TGTGCCAGGGATAGTGGGACTGGGCCCCAGCATTTT. This sequence encodes CARDSGTGPQHF. Complete variable domain (other parts from reference TRBV19 and TRBJ1-5): DGGITQSPKYLFRKEGQNVTLSCEQNLNHDAMYWYRQDPGQGLRLIYYSQIVNDFQKGDIAEGYSVSREKKESFPLTVTSAQKNPTAFYLCARDSGTGPQHFGDGTRLSIL.

The chain has TRBV10-3 and TRBJ2-7; possible D gene TRBD2, 6 bases. CDR1 and CDR2 (germline): ENHRY, SYGVKD. V lost 11 bases and J 7 bases, leaving 12 bases between the germline ends. This CDR3 comprises 10 residues. CDR3 in amino acids: CALKRGEQYV. Here the CDR3 DNA reads TGTGCCCTTAAACGGGGGGAGCAGTACGTC.

The table lists this clonotype with many counts. The chain recombines TRBV5-1 with TRBJ2-3; tentatively, D is TRBD2 (5 bases). Trimming pared 0 bases from V and 3 bases from J, leaving 5 bases between. This CDR3 contains 13 residues. Germline V gives CDR1 SGHRS, CDR2 YFSETQ. The CDR3 sequence is CASSLGETDTQYF. The CDR3 bases are TGCGCCAGCAGCTTGGGGGAGACAGATACGCAGTATTTT.

As to this clonotype: This may be a read error: a much more frequent sequence differs by one nucleotide. V usage is TRBV10-3 and J usage is TRBJ2-1; 9 positions agree with TRBD2. The CDR3 is made up of 13 amino acids. Looked up from germline, CDR1 is ENHRY and CDR2 is SYGVKD. This CDR3 is CATSGSAGGPEFF. CDR3 DNA: TGTGCCACCAGTGGGTCAGCGGGGGGACCAGAGTTCTTC.

V gene TRBV20-1 combines with J gene TRBJ1-6; D uncertain. Trimming stripped 0 bases from V and 0 bases from J, with 12 bases between. CDR1 DFQATT and CDR2 SNEGSKA come from the germline V gene (reference sequence). The CDR3 extends over 17 amino acids. The CDR3 spells CSARDALASSYNSPLHF. The CDR3 nucleotides are TGCAGTGCTAGAGATGCGCTAGCGAGCTCCTATAATTCACCCCTCCACTTT.

For this clonotype: This may stem from a read error, because a much larger clone lies one nucleotide away. The rearrangement uses TRBV12-3 or TRBV12-4 and TRBJ2-2; D is perhaps TRBD1 (5 bases). The CDR3 consists of 13 residues. The germline V and J ends were trimmed by 6 bases and 2 bases, with 7 bases remaining between them. CDR3 protein: CASRGVNTGELFF. The DNA of the CDR3 is TGTGCCAGCAGAGGGGTCAACACCGGGGAGCTGTTTTTT.

The V gene is TRBV7-9, the J gene TRBJ2-3, with 7 bases matching TRBD2. The trim removed 4 bases at V and 2 bases at J, leaving 6 bases unmatched. CDR1 and CDR2 from the germline V gene are SEHNR and FQNEAQ (reference sequence). The CDR3 sequence is 15 residues long. The CDR3 sequence: CASSSREANTDTQYF. Written as DNA, the CDR3 is TGTGCCAGCAGCTCTCGGGAGGCGAACACAGATACGCAGTATTTT. The variable domain in full, completed from reference TRBV7-9 and TRBJ2-3, reads DTGVSQNPRHKITKRGQNVTFRCDPISEHNRLYWYRQTLGQGPEFLTYFQNEAQLEKSRLLSDRFSAERPKGSFSTLEIQRTEQGDSAMYLCASSSREANTDTQYFGPGTRLTVL.

This clonotype was counted many times. The chain uses TRBV10-3 and TRBJ1-2; no definite D call. Germline-derived CDR1 and CDR2 are ENHRY and SYGVKD. Trimming took off 2 bases at V and 0 bases at J, with 10 bases between the two ends. CDR3 length: 15 amino acids. This CDR3 reads CAISERSAANYGYTF. In nucleotides, the CDR3 is TGTGCCATCAGTGAGCGGTCAGCAGCTAACTATGGCTACACCTTC.

This clonotype was picked up one time. This chain uses TRBV10-1 with TRBJ2-2; 9 nucleotides agree with TRBD1. The CDR3 totals 16 residues. The trim removed 5 bases at V and 6 bases at J, leaving 10 bases unmatched. Per the germline V gene, CDR1 is WNHNN and CDR2 is SYGVQD (reference sequence). The CDR3 protein is CASSTYRTGAAGELFF. CDR3 in DNA: TGCGCCAGCAGTACCTACCGGACAGGGGCGGCCGGGGAGCTGTTTTTT.

This clonotype has only a few counts. The rearrangement uses TRBV24-1 and TRBJ2-1, with TRBD2 as a possible D gene (5 bases). CDR1 is KGHDR and CDR2 is SFDVKD in the germline V gene. This CDR3 has 15 residues. Trimming left V 4 bases short and J 8 bases short, with 17 bases between. CDR3 protein: CATSDPGSPRDEQFF. The CDR3 DNA sequence: TGTGCCACCAGTGACCCGGGATCGCCGAGGGATGAGCAGTTCTTC.

Only a few counts were recorded for this clonotype. CDR3 residues: CASSLVSGGDYEQYV. The CDR3 DNA is TGTGCCAGCAGCTTAGTTAGCGGGGGGGATTACGAGCAGTACGTC. This rearrangement joins TRBV7-8 to TRBJ2-7; TRBD2 aligns across 11 bases. With 1 base clipped from V and 4 bases from J, the junction kept 3 bases outside the gene matches. Germline V gene lookup returns CDR1 SGHVS and CDR2 FQNEAQ. This CDR3 has 15 amino acids.